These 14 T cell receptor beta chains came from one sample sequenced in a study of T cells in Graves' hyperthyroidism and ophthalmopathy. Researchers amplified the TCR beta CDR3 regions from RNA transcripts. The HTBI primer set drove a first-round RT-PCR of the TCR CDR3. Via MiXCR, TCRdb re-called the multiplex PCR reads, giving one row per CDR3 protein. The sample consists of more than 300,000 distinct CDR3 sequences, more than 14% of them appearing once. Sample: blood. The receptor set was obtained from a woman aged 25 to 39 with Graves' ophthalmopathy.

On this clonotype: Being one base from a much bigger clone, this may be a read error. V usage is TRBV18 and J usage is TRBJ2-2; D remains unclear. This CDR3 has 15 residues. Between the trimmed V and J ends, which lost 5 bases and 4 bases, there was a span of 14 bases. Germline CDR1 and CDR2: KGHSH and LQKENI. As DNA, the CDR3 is TGTGCCAGCTCATCGCTCCTTTGGGGCACCGGGGAGCTGTTTTTT. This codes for CASSSLLWGTGELFF.

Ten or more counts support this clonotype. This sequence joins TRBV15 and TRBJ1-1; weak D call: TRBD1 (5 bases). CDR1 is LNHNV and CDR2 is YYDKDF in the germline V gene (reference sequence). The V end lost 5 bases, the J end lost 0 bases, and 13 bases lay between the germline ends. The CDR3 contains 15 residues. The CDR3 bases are TGTGCCACCAGCTATAAGGGAGGGGTGAACACTGAAGCTTTCTTT. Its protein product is CATSYKGGVNTEAFF.

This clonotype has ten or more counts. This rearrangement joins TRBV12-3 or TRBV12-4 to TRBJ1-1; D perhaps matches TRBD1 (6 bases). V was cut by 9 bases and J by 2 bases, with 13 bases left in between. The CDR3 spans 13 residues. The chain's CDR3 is CASGDKRNTEAFF. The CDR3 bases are TGTGCCAGTGGGGACAAACGAAACACTGAAGCTTTCTTT.

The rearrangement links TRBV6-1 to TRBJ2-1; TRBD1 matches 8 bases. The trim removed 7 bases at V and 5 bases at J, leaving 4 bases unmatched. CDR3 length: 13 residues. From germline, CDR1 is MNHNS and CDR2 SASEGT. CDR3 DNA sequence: TGTGCCAGCAATCGACAGGGGAACAATGAGCAGTTCTTC. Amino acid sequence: CASNRQGNNEQFF.

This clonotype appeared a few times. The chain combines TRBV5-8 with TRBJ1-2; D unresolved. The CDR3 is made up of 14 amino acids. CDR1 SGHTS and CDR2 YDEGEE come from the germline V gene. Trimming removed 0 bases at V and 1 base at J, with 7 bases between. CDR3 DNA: TGTGCCAGCAGCTTGGGTAACCTTAACTATGGCTACACCTTC. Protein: CASSLGNLNYGYTF.

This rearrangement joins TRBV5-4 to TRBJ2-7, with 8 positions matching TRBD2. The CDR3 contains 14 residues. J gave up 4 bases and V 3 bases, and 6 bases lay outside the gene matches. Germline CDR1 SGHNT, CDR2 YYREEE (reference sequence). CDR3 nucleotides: TGTGCCAGCAGCTCCGGACTAGCAGTTTACGAGCAGTACTTC. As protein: CASSSGLAVYEQYF.

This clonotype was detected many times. The CDR3 nucleotides are TGCAGCGTTGAAGAGGACAGGGGGCTCTCCAATGAGCAGTTCTTC. It specifies CSVEEDRGLSNEQFF. This chain connects TRBV29-1 to TRBJ2-1; TRBD1 aligns across 11 bases. CDR3 length: 15 residues. V was clipped by 0 bases and J by 6 bases; unmatched bases: 4. Germline loops: CDR1 SQVTM, CDR2 ANQGSEA.

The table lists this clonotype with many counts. The CDR3 spells CASSTGGETQYF. DNA of the CDR3: TGTGCCAGCAGTACAGGGGGGGAGACCCAGTACTTC. The chain joins TRBV2 to TRBJ2-5, with 8 positions matching TRBD1. After removal of 5 bases from V and 5 bases from J, the junction contained 1 base not matched to a gene. The CDR3 consists of 12 residues. CDR1 and CDR2 from the germline V gene are SNHLY and FYNNEI. The whole variable domain, remainder taken from reference TRBV2 and TRBJ2-5, is EPEVTQTPSHQVTQMGQEVILRCVPISNHLYFYWYRQILGQKVEFLVSFYNNEISEKSEIFDDQFSVERPDGSNFTLKIRSTKLEDSAMYFCASSTGGETQYFGPGTRLLVL.

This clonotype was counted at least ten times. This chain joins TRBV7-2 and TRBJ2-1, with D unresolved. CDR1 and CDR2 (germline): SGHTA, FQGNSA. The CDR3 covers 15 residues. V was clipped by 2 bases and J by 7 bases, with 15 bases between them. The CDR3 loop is CASSLWIAKGNEQFF. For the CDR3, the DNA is TGTGCCAGCAGCTTATGGATAGCCAAGGGTAATGAGCAGTTCTTC. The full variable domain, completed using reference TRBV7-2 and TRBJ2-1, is GAGVSQSPSNKVTEKGKDVELRCDPISGHTALYWYRQSLGQGLEFLIYFQGNSAPDKSGLPSDRFSAERTGGSVSTLTIQRTQQEDSAVYLCASSLWIAKGNEQFFGPGTRLTVL.

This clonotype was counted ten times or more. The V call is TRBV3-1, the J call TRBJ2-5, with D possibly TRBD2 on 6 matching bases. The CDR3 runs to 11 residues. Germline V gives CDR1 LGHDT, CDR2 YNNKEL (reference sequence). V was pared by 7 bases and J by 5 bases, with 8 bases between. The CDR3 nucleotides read TGTGCCAGCAACGCGGGGGAGACCCAGTACTTC. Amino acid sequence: CASNAGETQYF.

The CDR3 reads CASSITGTAETQYF. The CDR3 DNA reads as TGTGCCAGTAGTATCACGGGGACTGCGGAGACCCAGTACTTC. V usage is TRBV19 and J usage is TRBJ2-5, with a possible D match to TRBD2 (6 bases). Germline loops: CDR1 LNHDA, CDR2 SQIVND (reference sequence). This CDR3 is built from 14 residues. Trimming stripped 3 bases from V and 5 bases from J, with 13 bases between.

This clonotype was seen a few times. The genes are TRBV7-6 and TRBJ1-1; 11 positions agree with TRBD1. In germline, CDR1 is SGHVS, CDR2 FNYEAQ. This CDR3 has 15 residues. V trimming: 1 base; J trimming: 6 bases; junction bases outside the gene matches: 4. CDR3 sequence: CASSLGRDRGSEAFF. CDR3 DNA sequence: TGTGCCAGCAGCTTAGGACGGGACAGGGGGTCTGAAGCTTTCTTT. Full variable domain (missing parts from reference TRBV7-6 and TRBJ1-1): GAGVSQSPRYKVTKRGQDVALRCDPISGHVSLYWYRQALGQGPEFLTYFNYEAQQDKSGLPNDRFSAERPEGSISTLTIQRTEQRDSAMYRCASSLGRDRGSEAFFGQGTRLTVV.

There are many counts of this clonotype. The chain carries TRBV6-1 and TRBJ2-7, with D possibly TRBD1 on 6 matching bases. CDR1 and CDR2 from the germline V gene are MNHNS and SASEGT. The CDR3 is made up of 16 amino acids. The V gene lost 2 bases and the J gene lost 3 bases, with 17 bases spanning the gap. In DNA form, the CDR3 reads TGTGCCAGCAGTGAACAGGGGATCGGTTCCCACTACGAGCAGTACTTC. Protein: CASSEQGIGSHYEQYF.

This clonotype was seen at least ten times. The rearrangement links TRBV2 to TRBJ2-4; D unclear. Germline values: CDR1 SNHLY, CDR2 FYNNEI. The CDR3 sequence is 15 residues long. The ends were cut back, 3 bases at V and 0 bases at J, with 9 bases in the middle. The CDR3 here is CASSDISLAKNIQYF. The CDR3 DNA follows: TGTGCCAGCAGTGATATCTCACTAGCCAAAAACATTCAGTACTTC.